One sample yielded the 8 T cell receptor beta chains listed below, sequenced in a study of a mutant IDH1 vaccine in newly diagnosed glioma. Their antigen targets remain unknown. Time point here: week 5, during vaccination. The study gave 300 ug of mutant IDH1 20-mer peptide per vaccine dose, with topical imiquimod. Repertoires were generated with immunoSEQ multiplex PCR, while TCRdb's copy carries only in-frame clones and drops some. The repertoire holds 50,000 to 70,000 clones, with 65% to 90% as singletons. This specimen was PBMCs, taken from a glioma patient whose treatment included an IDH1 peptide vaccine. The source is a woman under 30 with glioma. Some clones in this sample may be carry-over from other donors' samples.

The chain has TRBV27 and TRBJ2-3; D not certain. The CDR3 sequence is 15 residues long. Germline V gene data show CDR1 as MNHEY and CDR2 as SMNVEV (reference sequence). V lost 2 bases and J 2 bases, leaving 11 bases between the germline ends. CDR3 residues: CASSLLPTITDTQYF. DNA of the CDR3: TGTGCCAGCAGTTTACTACCCACCATCACAGATACGCAGTATTTT.

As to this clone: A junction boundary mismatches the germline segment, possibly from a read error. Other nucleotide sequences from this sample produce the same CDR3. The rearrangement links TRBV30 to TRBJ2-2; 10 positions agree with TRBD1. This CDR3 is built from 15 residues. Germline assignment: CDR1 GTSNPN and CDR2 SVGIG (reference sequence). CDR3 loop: CAWTRQGADTGELFF. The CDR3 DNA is TGTGCTTGGACTCGACAGGGGGCCGACACCGGGGAGCTGTTTTTT.

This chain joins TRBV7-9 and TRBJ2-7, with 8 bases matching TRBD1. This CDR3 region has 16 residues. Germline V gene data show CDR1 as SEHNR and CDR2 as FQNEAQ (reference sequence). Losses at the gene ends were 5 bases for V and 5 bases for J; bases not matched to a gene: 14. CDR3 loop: CASSPLGQAPQDEQYF. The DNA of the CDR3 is TGTGCCAGCAGCCCACTGGGACAGGCCCCGCAGGACGAGCAGTACTTC. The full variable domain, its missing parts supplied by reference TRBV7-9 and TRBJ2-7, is DTGVSQNPRHKITKRGQNVTFRCDPISEHNRLYWYRQTLGQGPEFLTYFQNEAQLEKSRLLSDRFSAERPKGSFSTLEIQRTEQGDSAMYLCASSPLGQAPQDEQYFGPGTRLTVT.

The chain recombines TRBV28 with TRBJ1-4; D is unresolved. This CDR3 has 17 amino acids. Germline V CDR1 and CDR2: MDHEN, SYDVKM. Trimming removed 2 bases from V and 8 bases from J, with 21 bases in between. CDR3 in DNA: TGTGCCAGCAGTTTACGGACGAGGGCCTCTCTACGAGAAAAACTGTTTTTT. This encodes CASSLRTRASLREKLFF.

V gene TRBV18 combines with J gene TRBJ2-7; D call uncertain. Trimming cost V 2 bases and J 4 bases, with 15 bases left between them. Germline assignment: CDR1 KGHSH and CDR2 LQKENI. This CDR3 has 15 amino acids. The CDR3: CASSPSMGWSYEQYF. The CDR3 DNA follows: TGTGCCAGCTCACCAAGTATGGGGTGGTCTTACGAGCAGTACTTC.

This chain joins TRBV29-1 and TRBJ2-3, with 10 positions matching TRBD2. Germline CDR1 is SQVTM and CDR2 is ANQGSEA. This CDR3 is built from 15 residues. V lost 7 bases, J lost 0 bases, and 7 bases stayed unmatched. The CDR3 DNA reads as TGCAGCGCCGCCAGCGGGGGGGGGAGCACAGATACGCAGTATTTT. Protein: CSAASGGGSTDTQYF.

The CDR3 nucleotides are TGTGCCAGCAGTTCAGGGAATCAGCCCCAGCATTTT. Encoded protein: CASSSGNQPQHF. The chain links TRBV13 to TRBJ1-5; D is perhaps TRBD1 (5 bases). V was pared by 6 bases and J by 4 bases, with 7 bases between. The CDR3 contains 12 residues. CDR1 is PRHDT and CDR2 is FYEKMQ in the germline V gene (reference sequence).

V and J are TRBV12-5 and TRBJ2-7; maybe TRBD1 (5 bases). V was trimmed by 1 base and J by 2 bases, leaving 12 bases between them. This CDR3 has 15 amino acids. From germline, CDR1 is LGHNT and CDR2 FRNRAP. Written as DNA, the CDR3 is TGTGCTAGTGGTTTGGACAGGTCACTGACCTACGAGCAGTACTTC. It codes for CASGLDRSLTYEQYF.